This TCR beta chain originates from a study of blood T cell repertoires in COVID-19 (dated by TCRdb to the early 2020s). For the wider study: Samples from collaborators originated in the United States, Italy and Spain and spanned both the acute and convalescent phases of COVID-19. The prospective study material was composed of cDNA or gDNA derived from T cells, B-cell-depleted T cells, or PBMCs. Deeply sampled blood TCRbeta repertoires from subjects exposed to, actively infected with, or recovered from COVID-19 were included in the dataset. The repertoires were released in a freely available public database intended as a resource for research on the immune response to SARS-CoV-2. The samples were drawn from the first 160 participants of the ongoing ImmuneRACE study and from 950 to 1,500 subjects provided by 6 global collaborators. A de-identified subject ID, COVID-19 status, age in years and sex were almost always included in the sample metadata. Where available, HLA class I and class II types were obtained from metadata supplied by the sample provider rather than from assay-based typing.

CDR1 is given as MNHNS and CDR2 as SASEGT, both from the germline V gene. The CDR3 holds 17 amino acids from the cysteine to the phenylalanine. The retained sequence is limited to the CDR3, 51 bases, with the frame set at the first base. Trimming removed 0 bases from V and 10 bases from J, leaving 24 bases between the germline ends. Study-wide findings and limitations: The amount of clinical and demographic metadata varied by source and participant and was provided uncurated.

TCRbeta CDR3 regions were amplified from genomic DNA by means of the immunoSEQ Assay, a bias-controlled multiplex PCR. In the authors' own workflow: The number of nucleated cells in each sample was estimated by amplification of reference gene primers within the assay. To quantify the absolute abundance of each unique TCRbeta CDR3 rearrangement, sequence reads were collapsed and filtered. For each sample, productive Simpson clonality was calculated as the square root of Simpson's diversity index over productive rearrangements. What TCRdb holds here is the immuneACCESS table cut down to in-frame rearrangements. Part of the clones is not present; checked against another copy, under half of the missing clones reflect an unresolved V gene, and the others are unexplained. V and J calls and clone size are as listed in that table; D and trimming were resolved from the DNA. The sample includes 30,000 to 40,000 clones, with approximately 88% observed a single time. The ten biggest clones cover 14% of the sample.

Collaborating institutions collected whole blood in K2EDTA tubes following their own protocols. For TCRbeta analysis, collaborator samples were shipped as frozen whole blood, as isolated PBMCs, or as DNA extracted from either sample type. In regard to this clone: The specificity of this receptor is unknown. The sample holds no much larger clone one base away, and base qualities are not on file.

The TCR originated in a man aged 55 to 69 with active COVID-19. The sample consisted of peripheral blood. Recombination connected TRBV6-1 to TRBJ2-5, with TRBD1 tentatively as D gene (6 bases match). The nucleotide sequence reads TGTGCCAGCAGTGAAGCGCCGGGACACCCCCTCGGTTGGAGCCAGTACTTC. Protein translation: CASSEAPGHPLGWSQYF.